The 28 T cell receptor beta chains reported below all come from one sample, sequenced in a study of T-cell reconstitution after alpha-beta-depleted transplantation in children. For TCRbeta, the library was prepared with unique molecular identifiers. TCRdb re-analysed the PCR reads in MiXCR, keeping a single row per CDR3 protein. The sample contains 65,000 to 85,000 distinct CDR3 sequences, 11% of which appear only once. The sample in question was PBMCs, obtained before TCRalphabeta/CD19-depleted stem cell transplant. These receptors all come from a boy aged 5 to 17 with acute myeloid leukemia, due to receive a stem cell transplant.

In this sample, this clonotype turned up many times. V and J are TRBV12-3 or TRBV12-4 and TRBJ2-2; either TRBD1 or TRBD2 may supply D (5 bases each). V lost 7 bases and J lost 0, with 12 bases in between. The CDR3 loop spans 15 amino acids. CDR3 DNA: TGTGCCAGCACCCGGGGCCGTACGAACACCGGGGAGCTGTTTTTT. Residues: CASTRGRTNTGELFF.

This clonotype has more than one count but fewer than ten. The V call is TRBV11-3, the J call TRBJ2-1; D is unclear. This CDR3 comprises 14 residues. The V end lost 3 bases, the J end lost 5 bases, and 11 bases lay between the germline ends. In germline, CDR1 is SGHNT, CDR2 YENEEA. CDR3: CASSFGPADNEQFF. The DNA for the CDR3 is TGTGCCAGCAGCTTCGGACCGGCGGACAATGAGCAGTTCTTC.

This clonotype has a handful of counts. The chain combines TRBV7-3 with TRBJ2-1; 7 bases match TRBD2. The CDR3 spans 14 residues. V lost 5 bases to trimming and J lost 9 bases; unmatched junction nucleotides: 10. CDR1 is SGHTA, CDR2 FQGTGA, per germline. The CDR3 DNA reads TGTGCCAGCAGCGCACTTGCGGGAGTTTCTGAGCAGTTCTTC. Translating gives CASSALAGVSEQFF.

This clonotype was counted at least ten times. The CDR3 sequence is CASSLGSSPLHF. DNA of the CDR3: TGTGCCAGCAGCCTTGGGAGTTCACCCCTCCACTTT. This chain joins TRBV5-5 and TRBJ1-6; no definite D call. V lost 4 bases, J lost 9 bases, and 8 bases lay in between. The CDR3 has 12 residues. Germline V CDR1 and CDR2: SGHKS, YYEKEE (reference sequence).

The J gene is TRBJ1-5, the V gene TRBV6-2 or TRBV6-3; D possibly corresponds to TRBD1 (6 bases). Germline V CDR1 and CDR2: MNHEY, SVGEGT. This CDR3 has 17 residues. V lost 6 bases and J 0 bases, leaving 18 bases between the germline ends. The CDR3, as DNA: TGTGCCAGCAGCCGGATCGGGACAATTGATAGCAATCAGCCCCAGCATTTT. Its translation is CASSRIGTIDSNQPQHF.

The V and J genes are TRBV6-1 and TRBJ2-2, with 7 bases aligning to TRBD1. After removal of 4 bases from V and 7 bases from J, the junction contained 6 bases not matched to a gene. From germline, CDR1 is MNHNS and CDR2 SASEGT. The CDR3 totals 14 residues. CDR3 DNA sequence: TGTGCCAGCAGTGGGACAGGAGGAGTCGGGGAGCTGTTTTTT. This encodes CASSGTGGVGELFF.

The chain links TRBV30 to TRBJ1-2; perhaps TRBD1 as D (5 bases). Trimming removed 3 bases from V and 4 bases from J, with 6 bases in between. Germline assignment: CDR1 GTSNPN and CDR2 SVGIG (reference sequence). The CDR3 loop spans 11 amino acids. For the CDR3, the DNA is TGTGCCTGGAGAGACAGCTATGGCTACACCTTC. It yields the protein CAWRDSYGYTF.

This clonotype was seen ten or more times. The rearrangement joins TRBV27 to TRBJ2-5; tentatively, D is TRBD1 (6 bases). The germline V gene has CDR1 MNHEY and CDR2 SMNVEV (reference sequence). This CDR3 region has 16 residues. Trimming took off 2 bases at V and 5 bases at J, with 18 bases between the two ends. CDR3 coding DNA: TGTGCCAGCAGTTTAACAAAGGGCAGGGGTAGGGAGACCCAGTACTTC. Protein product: CASSLTKGRGRETQYF.

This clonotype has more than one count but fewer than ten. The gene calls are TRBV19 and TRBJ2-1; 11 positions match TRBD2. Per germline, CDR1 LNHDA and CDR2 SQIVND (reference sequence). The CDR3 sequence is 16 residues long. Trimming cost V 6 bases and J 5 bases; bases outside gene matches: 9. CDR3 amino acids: CASRMVAGGPHNEQFF. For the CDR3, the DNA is TGTGCCAGTAGGATGGTAGCGGGGGGGCCCCACAATGAGCAGTTCTTC.

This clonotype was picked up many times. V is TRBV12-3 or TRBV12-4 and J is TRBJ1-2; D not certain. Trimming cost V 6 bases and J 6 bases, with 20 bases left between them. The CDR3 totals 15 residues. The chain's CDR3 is CASSHKPHSSHGYTF. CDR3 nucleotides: TGTGCCAGCAGCCACAAGCCTCACAGCTCCCATGGCTACACCTTC.

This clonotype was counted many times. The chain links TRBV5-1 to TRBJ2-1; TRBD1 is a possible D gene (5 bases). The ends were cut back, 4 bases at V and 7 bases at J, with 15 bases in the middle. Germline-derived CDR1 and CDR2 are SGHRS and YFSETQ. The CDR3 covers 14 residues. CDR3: CASSPDKGINEQFF. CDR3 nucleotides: TGCGCCAGCAGCCCAGACAAGGGGATAAATGAGCAGTTCTTC.

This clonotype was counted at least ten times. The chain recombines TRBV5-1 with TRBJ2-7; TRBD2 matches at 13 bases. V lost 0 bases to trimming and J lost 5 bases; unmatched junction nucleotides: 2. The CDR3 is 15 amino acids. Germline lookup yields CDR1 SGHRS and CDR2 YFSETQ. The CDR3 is CASSLAGLAGDEQYF. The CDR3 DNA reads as TGCGCCAGCAGCTTGGCCGGACTAGCGGGAGACGAGCAGTACTTC.

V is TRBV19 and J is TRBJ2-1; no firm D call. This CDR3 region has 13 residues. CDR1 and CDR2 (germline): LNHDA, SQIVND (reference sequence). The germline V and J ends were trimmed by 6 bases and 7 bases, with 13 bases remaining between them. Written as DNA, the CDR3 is TGTGCCAGTAGCCCGGCCTCCCCAAATGAGCAGTTCTTC. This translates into CASSPASPNEQFF.

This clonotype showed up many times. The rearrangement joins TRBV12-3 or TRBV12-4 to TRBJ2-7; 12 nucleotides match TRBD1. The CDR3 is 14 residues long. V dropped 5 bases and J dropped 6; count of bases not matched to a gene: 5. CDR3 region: CASSPGDRGREQYF. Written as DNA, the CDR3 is TGTGCCAGCAGTCCCGGGGACAGGGGGCGCGAGCAGTACTTC.

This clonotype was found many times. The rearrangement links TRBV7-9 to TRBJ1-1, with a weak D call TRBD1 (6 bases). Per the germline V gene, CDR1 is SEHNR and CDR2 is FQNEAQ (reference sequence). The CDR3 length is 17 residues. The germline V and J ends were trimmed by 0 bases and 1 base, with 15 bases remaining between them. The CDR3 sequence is CASSLALQGPRNTEAFF. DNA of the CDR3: TGTGCCAGCAGCTTAGCCCTACAGGGACCGAGGAACACTGAAGCTTTCTTT.

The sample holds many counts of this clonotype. CDR3 sequence reads: CASSPYGQGSNEKLFF. The CDR3 coding sequence is TGTGCCAGCAGTCCCTATGGACAGGGGTCTAATGAAAAACTGTTTTTT. The J gene is TRBJ1-4, the V gene TRBV27, with 9 bases that match TRBD1. The CDR3 sequence is 16 residues long. The V and J ends lost 5 bases and 3 bases, in that order; junction bases with no gene match: 7. CDR1 is MNHEY, CDR2 SMNVEV, per germline (reference sequence). Full variable domain (remainder filled in from reference TRBV27 and TRBJ1-4): EAQVTQNPRYLITVTGKKLTVTCSQNMNHEYMSWYRQDPGLGLRQIYYSMNVEVTDKGDVPEGYKVSRKEKRNFPLILESPSPNQTSLYFCASSPYGQGSNEKLFFGSGTQLSVL.

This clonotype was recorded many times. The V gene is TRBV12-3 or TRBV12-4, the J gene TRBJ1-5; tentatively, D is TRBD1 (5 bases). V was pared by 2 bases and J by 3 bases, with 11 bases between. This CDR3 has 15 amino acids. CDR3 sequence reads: CASSLQGGVNQPQHF. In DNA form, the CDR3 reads TGTGCCAGCAGTTTACAGGGAGGAGTCAATCAGCCCCAGCATTTT.

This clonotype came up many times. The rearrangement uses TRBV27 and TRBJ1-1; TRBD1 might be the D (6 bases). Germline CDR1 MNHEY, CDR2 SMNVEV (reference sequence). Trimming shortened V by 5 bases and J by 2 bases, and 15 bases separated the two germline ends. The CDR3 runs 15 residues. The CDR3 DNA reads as TGTGCCAGCAGTACGCGGACAGTTCTAAACACTGAAGCTTTCTTT. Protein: CASSTRTVLNTEAFF.

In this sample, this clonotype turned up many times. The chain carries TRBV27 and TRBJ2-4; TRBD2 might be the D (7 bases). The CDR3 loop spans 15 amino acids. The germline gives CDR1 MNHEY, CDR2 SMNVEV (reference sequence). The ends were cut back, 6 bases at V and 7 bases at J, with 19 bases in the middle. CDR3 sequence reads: CASRPGGPKGNIQYF. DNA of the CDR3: TGTGCCAGCAGGCCCGGGGGGCCAAAGGGGAACATTCAGTACTTC.

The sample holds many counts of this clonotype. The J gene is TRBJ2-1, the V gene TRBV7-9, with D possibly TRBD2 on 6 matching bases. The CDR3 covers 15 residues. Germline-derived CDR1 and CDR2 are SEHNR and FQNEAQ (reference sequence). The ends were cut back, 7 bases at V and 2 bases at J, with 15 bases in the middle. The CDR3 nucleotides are TGTGCCAGCACCCATAGCGGATCTACCTACAATGAGCAGTTCTTC. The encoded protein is CASTHSGSTYNEQFF.

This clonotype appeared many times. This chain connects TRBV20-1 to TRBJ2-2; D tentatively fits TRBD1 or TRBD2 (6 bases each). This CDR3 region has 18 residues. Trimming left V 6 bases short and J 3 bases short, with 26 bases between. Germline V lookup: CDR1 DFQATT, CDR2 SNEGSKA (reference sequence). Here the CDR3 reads CSAHRPFRGGRDTGELFF. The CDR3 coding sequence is TGCAGTGCCCACCGACCCTTCAGGGGAGGAAGGGACACCGGGGAGCTGTTTTTT.

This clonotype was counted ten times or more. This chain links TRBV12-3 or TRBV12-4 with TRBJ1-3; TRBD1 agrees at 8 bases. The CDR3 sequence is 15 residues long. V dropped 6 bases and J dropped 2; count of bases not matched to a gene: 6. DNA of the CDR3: TGTGCCAGCAGGGCTACAGGGGGAACTGGAAACACCATATATTTT. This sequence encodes CASRATGGTGNTIYF.

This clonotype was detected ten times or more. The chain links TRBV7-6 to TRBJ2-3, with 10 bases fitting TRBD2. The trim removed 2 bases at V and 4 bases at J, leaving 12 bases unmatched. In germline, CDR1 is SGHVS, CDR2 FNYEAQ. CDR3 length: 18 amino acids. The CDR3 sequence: CASSLNPSTSGSSDTQYF. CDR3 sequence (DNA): TGTGCCAGCAGCTTAAACCCTTCGACTAGCGGGTCTTCAGATACGCAGTATTTT.

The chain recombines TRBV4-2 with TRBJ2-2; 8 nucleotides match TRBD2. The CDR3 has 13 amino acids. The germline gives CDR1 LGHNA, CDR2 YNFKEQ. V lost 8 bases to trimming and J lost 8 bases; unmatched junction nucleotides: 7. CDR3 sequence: CASGAAGVGELFF. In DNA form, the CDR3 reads TGTGCCAGCGGTGCAGCGGGAGTTGGGGAGCTGTTTTTT.

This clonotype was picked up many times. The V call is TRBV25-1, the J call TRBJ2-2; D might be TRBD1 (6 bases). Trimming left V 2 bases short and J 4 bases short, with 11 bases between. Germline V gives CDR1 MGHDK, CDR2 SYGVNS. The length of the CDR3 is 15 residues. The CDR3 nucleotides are TGTGCCAGCAGTGAACCACAGGGAAGCACCGGGGAGCTGTTTTTT. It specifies CASSEPQGSTGELFF.

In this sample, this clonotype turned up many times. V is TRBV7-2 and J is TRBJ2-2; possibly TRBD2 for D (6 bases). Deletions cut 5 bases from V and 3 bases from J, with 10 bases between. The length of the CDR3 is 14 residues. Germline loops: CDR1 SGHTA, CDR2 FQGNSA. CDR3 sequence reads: CASSLGGYTGELFF. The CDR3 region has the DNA TGTGCCAGCAGCCTGGGGGGTTACACCGGGGAGCTGTTTTTT.

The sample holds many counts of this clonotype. The chain's CDR3 is CASSSEGMGYGYTF. For the CDR3, the DNA is TGCGCCAGCAGCTCTGAAGGGATGGGCTATGGCTACACCTTC. This chain connects TRBV5-1 to TRBJ1-2; D call uncertain. The CDR3 totals 14 residues. Deletions cut 3 bases from V and 4 bases from J, with 13 bases between. Looked up from germline, CDR1 is SGHRS and CDR2 is YFSETQ. The full variable domain, rest sourced from reference TRBV5-1 and TRBJ1-2, is KAGVTQTPRYLIKTRGQQVTLSCSPISGHRSVSWYQQTPGQGLQFLFEYFSETQRNKGNFPGRFSGRQFSNSRSEMNVSTLELGDSALYLCASSSEGMGYGYTFGSGTRLTVV.

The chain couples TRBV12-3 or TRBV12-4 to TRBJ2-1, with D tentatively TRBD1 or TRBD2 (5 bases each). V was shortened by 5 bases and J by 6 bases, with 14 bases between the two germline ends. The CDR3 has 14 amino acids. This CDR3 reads CASSTRRAGNEQFF. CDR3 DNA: TGTGCCAGCAGTACGCGCAGGGCGGGCAATGAGCAGTTCTTC.